This T cell receptor (beta chain) was obtained from a study of T cell responses to AZD1222 COVID-19 vaccine. For this clone: Its specificity is unknown.

V dropped 2 bases and J dropped 3 bases, with 16 bases sitting between them. Germline CDR1 reads MDHEN; CDR2 reads SYDVKM. The CDR3 runs to 16 residues. Study-level results: A mostly white British donor set with more females was recruited, and clonal diversity was possibly underestimated. Compared with day 0, the breadth and depth of the Spike-specific TCR repertoire rose significantly after two doses of AZD1222.

Data came from immunoSEQ multiplex PCR; TCRdb stores just in-frame clones and leaves some out. The sample has 100,000 or so clones; 90% are singletons. This material consisted of peripheral blood, taken on day 0 of AZD1222 vaccination. The sequence came from an adult in good health. J is TRBJ1-1 and V is TRBV28; D call uncertain. The CDR3: CASSLHLSPKDTEAFF. The CDR3 region has the DNA TGTGCCAGCAGTTTACACTTGAGCCCCAAGGACACTGAAGCTTTCTTT.